A single sample is the source of the 21 T cell receptor beta chains below, sequenced in a study of blood T cell repertoires in COVID-19. The repertoire was sequenced with immunoSEQ multiplex PCR; TCRdb's copy has only in-frame clones and lacks some. This table holds about 230,000 clones, 75% to 90% found once. The sequencing input was peripheral blood. Receptors originate from a woman between 70 and 85 years old with active or convalescent COVID-19.

This CDR3 reads CASTRSGNEQFF. The CDR3 nucleotides are TGTGCCAGCACCCGTTCGGGGAATGAGCAGTTCTTC. This rearrangement joins TRBV27 to TRBJ2-1; possibly TRBD2 for D (5 bases). The length of the CDR3 is 12 residues. The V gene lost 7 bases and the J gene lost 7 bases, with 11 bases spanning the gap. CDR1 and CDR2 (germline): MNHEY, SMNVEV (reference sequence).

The chain uses TRBV6-5 and TRBJ2-7, with a weak D call TRBD2 (7 bases). The CDR3 loop spans 16 amino acids. In germline, CDR1 is MNHEY, CDR2 SVGAGI. Trimming shortened V by 0 bases and J by 3 bases, and 15 bases separated the two germline ends. For the CDR3, the DNA is TGTGCCAGCAGTTACTCTGGCGGGGGCCCCATCTACGAGCAGTACTTC. Encoded protein: CASSYSGGGPIYEQYF.

V usage is TRBV5-6 and J usage is TRBJ2-1; 7 bases are shared with TRBD1. Per the germline V gene, CDR1 is SGHDT and CDR2 is YYEEEE. Trimming took 4 bases from V and 4 from J; bases not matched to a gene: 5. The CDR3 extends over 14 amino acids. CDR3 sequence (DNA): TGTGCCAGCAGCCCCGGGACAGATTACAATGAGCAGTTCTTC. As protein: CASSPGTDYNEQFF.

The rearrangement joins TRBV9 to TRBJ2-4, with D maybe TRBD2 (7 bases). The germline gives CDR1 SGDLS, CDR2 YYNGEE. Trimming took 3 bases from V and 7 from J, leaving 17 bases between them. The CDR3 contains 15 residues. The CDR3 spells CASSGGRGLGNIQYF. The CDR3 DNA is TGTGCCAGCAGCGGGGGGCGGGGGCTAGGGAACATTCAGTACTTC.

V is TRBV5-1 and J is TRBJ2-5, with D unresolved. Germline lookup yields CDR1 SGHRS and CDR2 YFSETQ. The ends were cut back, 3 bases at V and 4 bases at J, with 10 bases in the middle. The CDR3 is 13 residues long. The CDR3 DNA sequence: TGCGCCAGCAGCTGGTCGAGTTCAGAGACCCAGTACTTC. This translates into CASSWSSSETQYF.

V and J are TRBV3-1 (or the pseudogene TRBV3-2) and TRBJ1-2; 10 bases are a match to TRBD1. Germline CDR1 and CDR2: LGHDT and YNNKEL (reference sequence). Trimming cost V 2 bases and J 8 bases; bases outside gene matches: 11. The CDR3 loop spans 16 amino acids. The CDR3 spells CASSQPGTGVGEGYTF. The CDR3 DNA reads TGTGCCAGCAGCCAACCCGGGACAGGGGTAGGAGAAGGCTACACCTTC.

The CDR3 DNA sequence: TGTGCCAGCAGTTCCCCAGGGAGGGGCGGAAAACTGTTTTTT. Translation: CASSSPGRGGKLFF. The V and J genes are TRBV28 and TRBJ1-4, with D possibly matching TRBD1 (5 bases). V was pared by 4 bases and J by 10 bases, with 16 bases between. The CDR3 totals 14 residues. Germline-derived CDR1 and CDR2 are MDHEN and SYDVKM. The full variable domain, in which reference TRBV28 and TRBJ1-4 provide the parts outside the CDR3, is DVKVTQSSRYLVKRTGEKVFLECVQDMDHENMFWYRQDPGLGLRLIYFSYDVKMKEKGDIPEGYSVSREKKERFSLILESASTNQTSMYLCASSSPGRGGKLFFGSGTQLSVL.

This clone was seen more than once but under ten times. The chain has TRBV10-3 and TRBJ2-7; no firm D call. V lost 5 bases and J 2 bases, leaving 4 bases between the germline ends. The germline V gene encodes CDR1 ENHRY and CDR2 SYGVKD. This CDR3 is built from 11 residues. This CDR3 reads CAISSAYEQYF. CDR3 nucleotides: TGTGCCATCAGTAGCGCCTACGAGCAGTACTTC.

The chain joins TRBV28 to TRBJ2-2; TRBD2 matches at 7 bases. Germline V gives CDR1 MDHEN, CDR2 SYDVKM. V was clipped by 7 bases and J by 4 bases; unmatched bases: 12. The CDR3 extends over 16 amino acids. This chain's CDR3 is CASMGRVSGFTGELFF. In DNA form, the CDR3 reads TGTGCCAGCATGGGGAGGGTCAGCGGGTTCACCGGGGAGCTGTTTTTT.

This clone was recorded only once. The gene calls are TRBV5-1 and TRBJ1-3, with 7 bases fitting TRBD1. The trim removed 0 bases at V and 8 bases at J, leaving 5 bases unmatched. The V gene's germline CDR1 is SGHRS and CDR2 YFSETQ. This CDR3 contains 14 residues. As DNA, the CDR3 is TGCGCCAGCAGCTTGGGCAGGGGGTTAGACACCATATATTTT. As protein: CASSLGRGLDTIYF. Full variable domain (remainder filled in from reference TRBV5-1 and TRBJ1-3): KAGVTQTPRYLIKTRGQQVTLSCSPISGHRSVSWYQQTPGQGLQFLFEYFSETQRNKGNFPGRFSGRQFSNSRSEMNVSTLELGDSALYLCASSLGRGLDTIYFGEGSWLTVV.

This clone has more than one count but fewer than ten. The chain uses TRBV5-1 and TRBJ2-7; TRBD1 might be the D (5 bases). The germline gives CDR1 SGHRS, CDR2 YFSETQ. V was trimmed by 3 bases and J by 1 base, leaving 17 bases between them. The CDR3 covers 16 residues. CDR3 sequence: CASSSKGQGLSYEQYF. DNA for the CDR3: TGCGCCAGCAGCTCAAAAGGGCAGGGTCTTTCCTACGAGCAGTACTTC.

The chain links TRBV3-1 (or the pseudogene TRBV3-2) to TRBJ2-3; TRBD1 matches at 8 bases. Germline V gene data show CDR1 as LGHDT and CDR2 as YNNKEL (reference sequence). The CDR3 runs to 15 residues. The V and J ends lost 6 bases and 2 bases, in that order; junction bases with no gene match: 7. The CDR3 here is CASSPRQGTTDTQYF. DNA of the CDR3: TGTGCCAGCAGTCCCCGACAGGGGACCACAGATACGCAGTATTTT.

The chain links TRBV24-1 to TRBJ1-2; 12 bases agree with TRBD1. From germline, CDR1 is KGHDR and CDR2 SFDVKD. This CDR3 comprises 15 residues. V dropped 5 bases and J dropped 4; count of bases not matched to a gene: 4. CDR3 sequence: CATSGGTGGRYGYTF. Written as DNA, the CDR3 is TGTGCCACCAGTGGTGGGACAGGGGGCCGCTATGGCTACACCTTC.

The sample holds a few counts of this clone. This CDR3 is also generated by other DNA sequences in the sample. This chain links TRBV7-3 with TRBJ2-2; 9 bases map to TRBD2. Trimming cost V 5 bases and J 1 base; bases outside gene matches: 2. Per germline, CDR1 SGHTA and CDR2 FQGTGA. The CDR3 extends over 15 amino acids. The CDR3 is CASSLTSGNTGELFF. The CDR3 DNA is TGTGCCAGCAGCCTGACTAGCGGGAACACCGGGGAGCTGTTTTTT. Full variable domain (missing parts from reference TRBV7-3 and TRBJ2-2): GAGVSQTPSNKVTEKGKYVELRCDPISGHTALYWYRQSLGQGPEFLIYFQGTGAADDSGLPNDRFFAVRPEGSVSTLKIQRTERGDSAVYLCASSLTSGNTGELFFGEGSRLTVL.

The chain recombines TRBV5-1 with TRBJ1-6; 7 nucleotides line up with TRBD1. The CDR3 runs to 14 residues. The germline CDR1 and CDR2 sequences are SGHRS and YFSETQ. Losses at the gene ends were 4 bases for V and 5 bases for J; bases not matched to a gene: 3. The CDR3: CASSGDSDNSPLHF. Here the CDR3 DNA reads TGCGCCAGCAGCGGGGACAGCGATAATTCACCCCTCCACTTT. Filled out from reference TRBV5-1 and TRBJ1-6, the complete variable domain reads KAGVTQTPRYLIKTRGQQVTLSCSPISGHRSVSWYQQTPGQGLQFLFEYFSETQRNKGNFPGRFSGRQFSNSRSEMNVSTLELGDSALYLCASSGDSDNSPLHFGNGTRLTVT.

This rearrangement joins TRBV28 to TRBJ2-1; 8 nucleotides align to TRBD2. The trim removed 1 base at V and 7 bases at J, leaving 18 bases unmatched. Germline CDR1 is MDHEN and CDR2 is SYDVKM. The CDR3 is 19 amino acids. Here the CDR3 DNA reads TGTGCCAGCAGTTTATCCTCTGGTTTCGGCGGGAGGATAGGTAATGAGCAGTTCTTC. This codes for CASSLSSGFGGRIGNEQFF.

This clone appeared a few times. The chain carries TRBV7-2 and TRBJ1-3; D remains unclear. Trimming took 5 bases from V and 3 from J, leaving 11 bases between them. The CDR3 covers 14 residues. Per germline, CDR1 SGHTA and CDR2 FQGNSA. The CDR3 nucleotides read TGTGCCAGCAGCCCGGCCGGGGATGGAAACACCATATATTTT. Its protein is CASSPAGDGNTIYF.

This clone was recorded only once. V and J are TRBV6-6 and TRBJ2-3; TRBD1 might be the D (6 bases). This CDR3 comprises 13 residues. Germline assignment: CDR1 MNHNY and CDR2 SVGAGI (reference sequence). The V gene lost 6 bases and the J gene lost 5 bases, with 12 bases spanning the gap. CDR3 bases: TGTGCCAGCAGGGATTCAGGGGAAGATACGCAGTATTTT. This gives the protein CASRDSGEDTQYF.

The chain combines TRBV25-1 with TRBJ2-7; 8 bases fit TRBD1. V shed 6 bases and J 3 bases; nucleotides not matched to a gene: 10. The germline gives CDR1 MGHDK, CDR2 SYGVNS. This CDR3 spans 15 amino acids. CDR3 sequence (DNA): TGTGCCAGCAGCCCGCTTGACAGGGGAGGCTACGAGCAGTACTTC. It codes for CASSPLDRGGYEQYF.

V and J are TRBV18 and TRBJ2-7, with D unclear. Trimming pared 1 base from V and 1 base from J, leaving 8 bases between. The CDR3 extends over 14 amino acids. Germline assignment: CDR1 KGHSH and CDR2 LQKENI. The CDR3 loop reads CASSPLPGSYEQYF. As DNA, the CDR3 is TGTGCCAGCTCACCACTCCCAGGTTCCTACGAGCAGTACTTC.

The CDR3 region is CATETGVGANVLTF. CDR3 DNA sequence: TGTGCCACCGAGACAGGGGTAGGGGCCAACGTCCTGACTTTC. J is TRBJ2-6 and V is TRBV2, with 8 positions matching TRBD1. Trimming removed 10 bases from V and 4 bases from J; junction bases left unmatched: 6. Germline values: CDR1 SNHLY, CDR2 FYNNEI. This CDR3 is 14 amino acids long.